This T cell receptor (beta chain) comes out of a study of memory CD4+ T cells and cytomegalovirus serostatus. Method: immunoSEQ multiplex PCR; TCRdb's copy keeps in-frame clones and lacks some. The sample includes 38,000 or so clones, more than 75% seen only once; the top ten take approximately 0.81%. Single viable CD3+CD4+CD8-CD45RO+ cells were sorted as the memory CD4+ T cells. Study results and caveats: The CMV-associated TCR signature appears largely within the CD4+ memory repertoire. CD4+ memory repertoires contained 67 of 164 reported CMV TCRbeta sequences.

V trimming: 5 bases; J trimming: 8 bases; junction bases outside the gene matches: 8. The CDR3 is made up of 15 amino acids. Germline CDR1 is SGHTA and CDR2 is FQGNSA. Remarks on this clone: What it recognizes is unknown.

Material for sequencing was memory CD4+ T cells from blood. This TCR was sampled from an adult in good health and CMV-seronegative. This chain connects TRBV7-2 to TRBJ1-4; 10 nucleotides line up with TRBD1. The CDR3 here is CASSRQGAFGEKLFF. CDR3 DNA: TGTGCCAGCAGCCGACAGGGGGCTTTTGGGGAAAAACTGTTTTTT. Based on the CDR3 plus reference TRBV7-2 and TRBJ1-4, the full variable domain is GAGVSQSPSNKVTEKGKDVELRCDPISGHTALYWYRQSLGQGLEFLIYFQGNSAPDKSGLPSDRFSAERTGGSVSTLTIQRTQQEDSAVYLCASSRQGAFGEKLFFGSGTQLSVL.